Here is one TCR beta chain with its context. Its specificity is unknown. The data originate from a study of T cell responses to AZD1222 COVID-19 vaccine. The study, taken as a whole, reports: Recipients of two AZD1222 doses showed rising Spike-specific TCR breadth and depth. Samples come after the peak T cell response, not at day 14.

Germline V gene sequence: CDR1 LNHDA, CDR2 SQIVND (reference sequence). V was trimmed by 3 bases and J by 5 bases, leaving 10 bases between them. The length of the CDR3 is 13 residues. Measured with immunoSEQ multiplex PCR; TCRdb has only the in-frame clones, and not every one. The table includes 90,000 to 150,000 clones, roughly 91% detected once. Sequenced material: peripheral blood, taken on day 0 of AZD1222 vaccination. This TCR was recovered from an adult in good health. The V call is TRBV19, the J call TRBJ1-1, with TRBD1 as a possible D gene (5 bases). CDR3 in DNA: TGTGCCAGTAGTATGGGGGTAGGGACTGAAGCTTTCTTT. Residues: CASSMGVGTEAFF.